The sequence of this T cell receptor (beta chain) was determined in a study of cytotoxic CD8 clonotypes in ibrutinib-treated CLL. The assay was immunoSEQ multiplex PCR, and TCRdb's table has in-frame clones only and misses some. This table holds roughly 17,000 clones, roughly 60% found once. Germline values: CDR1 MNHEY, CDR2 SMNVEV (reference sequence). The CDR3 sequence is 14 residues long. With 6 bases removed from V and 5 bases from J, the gap between germline ends came to 15 bases. The receptor was derived from a human donor with chronic lymphocytic leukemia. The rearrangement joins TRBV27 to TRBJ2-3, with D possibly being TRBD1 or TRBD2 (5 bases each). Sequences were derived from PBMCs, sampled after 12 months of ibrutinib treatment. CDR3: CASRPYTGLDTQYF. CDR3 coding DNA: TGTGCCAGCAGACCGTATACAGGACTAGATACGCAGTATTTT.